The clone carrying this T cell receptor (beta chain) showed up just a few times. The data are from a study of type 1 regulatory T cells. Study information: This in vitro CD4 product, T-allo10, is enriched for Tr1 cells and alloantigen-specific.

The V segment lost 7 bases and the J segment 5 bases; nucleotides outside the gene matches: 4. The CDR3 totals 13 residues. Per germline, CDR1 SGHRS and CDR2 YFSETQ. TCRdb recomputed calls from the reads with MiXCR, one row per CDR3 protein. The repertoire includes some 89,000 distinct CDR3 sequences, 31% of them detected once, and 2.2% sits in the top ten. The sequence was collected from a human donor in good health. Specimen: CD4+ T cells, either the whole sample or a sorted fraction (not recorded which). The chain joins TRBV5-1 to TRBJ2-3, with 10 positions matching TRBD2. The DNA for the CDR3 is TGCGCCAGCGGAGGACTAGCGGAAGATACGCAGTATTTT. Its protein is CASGGLAEDTQYF.